This entry concerns a single TCR beta chain. What it recognizes is unknown. The protocol was immunoSEQ multiplex PCR, while the TCRdb copy is restricted to in-frame clones and leaves out a portion. The sample includes roughly 50,000 clones, around three quarters of them seen just once. The source of the sample is a study of a mutant IDH1 vaccine in newly diagnosed glioma. Overall study results and limits: Seemingly, top peripheral T cell clonotype changes bore no relation to pseudoprogression.

The CDR3 spans 13 residues. From germline, CDR1 is MNHEY and CDR2 SVGAGI. Between the trimmed V and J ends, which lost 5 bases and 5 bases, there was a span of 12 bases. The time point is: week 47, end of study. Doses of 300 ug of mutant IDH1 20-mer peptide were given with topical imiquimod. The origin of this receptor is a woman in her forties with glioma. Some clones in this sample may be carry-over from other donors' samples. The chain uses TRBV6-5 and TRBJ1-1; tentative D call: TRBD1 (5 bases). The specimen comprised PBMCs, sampled from a glioma patient whose treatment included an IDH1 peptide vaccine. CDR3 coding DNA: TGTGCCAGCAGTATCCTGAGGGGAACTGAAGCTTTCTTT. This encodes CASSILRGTEAFF.